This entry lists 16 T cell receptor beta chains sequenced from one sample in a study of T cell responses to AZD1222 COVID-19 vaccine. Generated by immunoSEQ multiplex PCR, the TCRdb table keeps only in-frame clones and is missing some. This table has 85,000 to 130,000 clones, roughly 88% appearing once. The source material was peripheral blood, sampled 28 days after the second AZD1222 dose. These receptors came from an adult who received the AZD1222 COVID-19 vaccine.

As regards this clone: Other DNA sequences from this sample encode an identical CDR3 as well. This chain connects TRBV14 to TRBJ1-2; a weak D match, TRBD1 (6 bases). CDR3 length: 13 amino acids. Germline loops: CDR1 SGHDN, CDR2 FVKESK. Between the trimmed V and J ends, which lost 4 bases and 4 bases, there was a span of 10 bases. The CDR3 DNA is TGTGCCAGCAGCCCGGGGACATCCTATGGCTACACCTTC. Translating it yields CASSPGTSYGYTF.

CDR3 loop: CASSVWTSEAFF. CDR3 DNA sequence: TGTGCCAGCAGTGTCTGGACGTCTGAAGCTTTCTTT. This chain joins TRBV2 and TRBJ1-1; no reliable D call. V lost 4 bases and J lost 6, with 9 bases in between. Germline loops: CDR1 SNHLY, CDR2 FYNNEI. CDR3 length equals 12 residues.

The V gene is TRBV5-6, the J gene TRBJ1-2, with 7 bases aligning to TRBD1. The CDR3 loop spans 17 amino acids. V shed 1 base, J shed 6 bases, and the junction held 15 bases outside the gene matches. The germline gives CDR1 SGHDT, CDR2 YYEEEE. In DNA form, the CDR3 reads TGTGCCAGCAGCTTGCCCTCGAAACAGGGGTACGGGAATGGCTACACCTTC. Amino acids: CASSLPSKQGYGNGYTF.

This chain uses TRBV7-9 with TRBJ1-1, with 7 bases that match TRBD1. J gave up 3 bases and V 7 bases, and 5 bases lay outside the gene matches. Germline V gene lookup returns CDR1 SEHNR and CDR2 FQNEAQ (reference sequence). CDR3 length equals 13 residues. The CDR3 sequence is CASTPGGDTEAFF. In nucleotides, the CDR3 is TGTGCCAGCACCCCAGGGGGGGACACTGAAGCTTTCTTT.

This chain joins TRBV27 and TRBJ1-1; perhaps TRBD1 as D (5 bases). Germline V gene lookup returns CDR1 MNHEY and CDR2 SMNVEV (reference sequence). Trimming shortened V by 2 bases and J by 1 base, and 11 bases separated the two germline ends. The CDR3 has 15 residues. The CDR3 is CASSLGDPQNTEAFF. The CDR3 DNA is TGTGCCAGCAGTTTAGGGGACCCCCAGAACACTGAAGCTTTCTTT.

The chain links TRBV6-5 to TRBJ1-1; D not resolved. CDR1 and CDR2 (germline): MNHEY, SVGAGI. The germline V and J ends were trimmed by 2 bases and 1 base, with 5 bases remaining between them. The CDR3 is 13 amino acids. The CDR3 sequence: CASSYKANTEAFF. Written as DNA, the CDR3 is TGTGCCAGCAGTTACAAGGCGAACACTGAAGCTTTCTTT.

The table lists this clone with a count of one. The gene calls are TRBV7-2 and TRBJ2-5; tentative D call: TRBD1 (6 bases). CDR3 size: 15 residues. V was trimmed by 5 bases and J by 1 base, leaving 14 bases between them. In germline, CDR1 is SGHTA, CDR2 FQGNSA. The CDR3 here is CASSLNRVGQETQYF. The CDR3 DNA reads TGTGCCAGCAGCCTCAACAGGGTGGGCCAAGAGACCCAGTACTTC.

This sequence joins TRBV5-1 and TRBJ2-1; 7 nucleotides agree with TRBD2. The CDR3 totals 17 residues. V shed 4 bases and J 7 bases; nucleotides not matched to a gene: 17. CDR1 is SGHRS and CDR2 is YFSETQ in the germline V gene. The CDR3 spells CASSHPPLAADQNEQFF. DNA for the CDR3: TGCGCCAGCAGCCACCCTCCGCTAGCGGCAGATCAGAATGAGCAGTTCTTC.

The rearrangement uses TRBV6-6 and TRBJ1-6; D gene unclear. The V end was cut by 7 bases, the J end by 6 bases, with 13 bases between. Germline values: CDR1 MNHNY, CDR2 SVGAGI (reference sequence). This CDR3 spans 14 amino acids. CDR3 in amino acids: CASTPGEVNSPLHF. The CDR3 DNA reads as TGTGCCAGCACGCCCGGGGAGGTTAATTCACCCCTCCACTTT.

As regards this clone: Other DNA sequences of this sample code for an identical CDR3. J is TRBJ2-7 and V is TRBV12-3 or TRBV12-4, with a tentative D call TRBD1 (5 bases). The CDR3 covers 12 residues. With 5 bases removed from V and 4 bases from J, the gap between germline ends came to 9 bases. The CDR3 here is CASSEQGYEQYF. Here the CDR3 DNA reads TGTGCCAGCAGTGAGCAGGGTTACGAGCAGTACTTC.

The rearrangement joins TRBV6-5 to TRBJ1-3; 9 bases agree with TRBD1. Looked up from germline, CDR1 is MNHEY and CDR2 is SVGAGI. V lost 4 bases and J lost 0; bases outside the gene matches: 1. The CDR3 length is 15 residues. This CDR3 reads CASSSTGGSGNTIYF. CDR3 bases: TGTGCCAGCAGTTCGACAGGGGGCTCTGGAAACACCATATATTTT.

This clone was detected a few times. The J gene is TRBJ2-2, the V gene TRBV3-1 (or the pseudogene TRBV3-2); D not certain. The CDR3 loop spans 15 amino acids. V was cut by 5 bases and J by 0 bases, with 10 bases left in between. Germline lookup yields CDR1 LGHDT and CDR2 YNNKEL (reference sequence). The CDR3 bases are TGTGCCAGCAGCACGACACGTACGAACACCGGGGAGCTGTTTTTT. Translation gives CASSTTRTNTGELFF.

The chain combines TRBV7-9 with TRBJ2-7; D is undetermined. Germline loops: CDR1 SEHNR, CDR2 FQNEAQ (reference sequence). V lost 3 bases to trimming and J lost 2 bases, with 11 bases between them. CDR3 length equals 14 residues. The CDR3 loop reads CASSLAASPYEQYF. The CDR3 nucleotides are TGTGCCAGCAGCTTGGCGGCCAGCCCCTACGAGCAGTACTTC.

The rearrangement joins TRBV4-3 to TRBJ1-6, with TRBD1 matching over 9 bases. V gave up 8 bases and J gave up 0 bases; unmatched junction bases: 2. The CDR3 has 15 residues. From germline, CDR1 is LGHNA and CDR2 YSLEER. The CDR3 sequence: CASRQGGSYNSPLHF. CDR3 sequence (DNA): TGCGCCAGCCGACAGGGGGGCTCCTATAATTCACCCCTCCACTTT.

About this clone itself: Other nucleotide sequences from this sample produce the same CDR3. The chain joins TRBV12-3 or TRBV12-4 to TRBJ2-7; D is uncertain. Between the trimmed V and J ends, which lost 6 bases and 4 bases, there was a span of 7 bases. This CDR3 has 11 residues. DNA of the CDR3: TGTGCCAGCAGCTCACTGTACGAGCAGTACTTC. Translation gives CASSSLYEQYF.

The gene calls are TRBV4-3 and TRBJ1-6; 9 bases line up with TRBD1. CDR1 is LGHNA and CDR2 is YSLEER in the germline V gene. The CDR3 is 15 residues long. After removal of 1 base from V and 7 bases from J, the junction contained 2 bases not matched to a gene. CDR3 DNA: TGCGCCAGCAGCCAAGCCGGGACAGGGAATTCACCCCTCCACTTT. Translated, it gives CASSQAGTGNSPLHF.